This T cell receptor beta chain was retrieved from a study of CD8+ T cells in alopecia areata. Overall study context: At a dose of 5 to 10 mg twice daily, oral tofacitinib was given to treated patients.

To note about this clone: The antigen is unknown.

The germline CDR1 and CDR2 sequences are MNHEY and SMNVEV (reference sequence). Trimming stripped 0 bases from V and 4 bases from J, with 13 bases between. The CDR3 covers 16 residues. The authors extracted RNA and reverse transcribed it into cDNA as the sequencing template. Sequencing was performed with immunoSEQ multiplex PCR; in TCRdb, only in-frame clones are kept and a portion is missing. The sample has more than 130,000 clones, around 82% seen once. Study outcomes and limitations: Scalp clonality and expanded CD8+ clones among the top 100 showed significant decreases with tofacitinib.

Treatment reported: oral pan-JAK inhibitor, 5-10 mg twice daily. The J gene is TRBJ2-1, the V gene TRBV27, with a possible D match to TRBD1 (5 bases). This TCR was recovered from a human donor with alopecia areata. The material was CD8+ T cells sorted from blood, obtained at week 4, from a patient treated with tofacitinib. CDR3 protein: CASSLSDSPPYNEQFF. DNA of the CDR3: TGTGCCAGCAGTTTATCTGACAGCCCCCCATACAATGAGCAGTTCTTC.